The T cell receptor (beta chain) under discussion was sequenced for a study of cytomegalovirus exposure and HLA in healthy donors. TCRdb's table, derived via immunoSEQ multiplex PCR, lists solely in-frame clones and lacks some. This table holds tens of thousands of clones, 95% to 96% found once. Trimming cost V 3 bases and J 1 base, with 12 bases left between them. Germline V CDR1 and CDR2: SGHVS, FQNEAQ. This CDR3 is 16 amino acids long. Donors came from a validation cohort of over a hundred subjects, distinct from the first 666-subject cohort. The sequence came from a woman aged 18-35 years in good health and CMV-seropositive. The gene calls are TRBV7-8 and TRBJ2-2; D is possibly TRBD1 (5 bases). What was sequenced was PBMCs. The CDR3 reads CASSLGRYRNTGELFF. The CDR3 region has the DNA TGTGCCAGCAGCTTGGGGCGATATCGGAACACCGGGGAGCTGTTTTTT.